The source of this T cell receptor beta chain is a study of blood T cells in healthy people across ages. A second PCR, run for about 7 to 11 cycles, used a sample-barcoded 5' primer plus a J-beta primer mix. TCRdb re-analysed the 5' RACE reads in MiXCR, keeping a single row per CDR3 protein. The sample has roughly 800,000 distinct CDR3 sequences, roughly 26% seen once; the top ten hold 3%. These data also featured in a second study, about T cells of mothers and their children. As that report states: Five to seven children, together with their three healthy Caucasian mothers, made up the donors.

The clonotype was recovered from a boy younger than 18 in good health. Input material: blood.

DNA for the CDR3: TGTGCCATCAGCGGGGGTCTTCTCTACGAGCAGTACTTC. Protein: CAISGGLLYEQYF. The chain has TRBV10-3 and TRBJ2-7, with D possibly TRBD2 on 6 matching bases. Germline V CDR1 and CDR2: ENHRY, SYGVKD. V was clipped by 6 bases and J by 3 bases, with 12 bases between them. This CDR3 has 13 residues.